The T cell receptor beta chain under discussion was sequenced for a study of cytomegalovirus exposure and HLA in healthy donors. Study-level points and caveats: Most TCRs appeared rarely, but some public TCRs recurred in many donors. Reported performance of the classifier showed diagnosis of cytomegalovirus status with high specificity and sensitivity. Investigators reported approximately 150 TCR beta chains as tied to cytomegalovirus.

Comments on this clone: Its antigen is currently unknown.

The CDR3 sequence is 15 residues long. V was pared by 3 bases and J by 3 bases, with 12 bases between. Germline-derived CDR1 and CDR2 are SGHRS and YFSETQ. The PCR contained 60 Vbeta and 13 Jbeta primers. Data came from immunoSEQ multiplex PCR; TCRdb stores just in-frame clones and leaves some out. The sample comprises around 160,000 clones, around 81% of which are singletons, and approximately 1% rests with the top ten. The TCR sequence derives from a middle-aged woman in good health and CMV-seronegative. The V gene is TRBV5-1, the J gene TRBJ2-2, with TRBD1 as a possible D gene (6 bases). Sequencing was carried out using PBMCs. The CDR3 loop is CASSSQGSDTGELFF. The CDR3 coding sequence is TGCGCCAGCAGCTCACAGGGCTCGGACACCGGGGAGCTGTTTTTT.